The clone carrying this T cell receptor beta chain turned up a few times. These data are taken from a study of blood T cell repertoires in COVID-19. Turning to the study itself: Samples taken during acute and convalescent COVID-19 were collected in the United States, Italy and Spain.

The method was immunoSEQ multiplex PCR; TCRdb's version includes in-frame clones alone and lacks a portion of them. The table includes about 87,000 clones, about four fifths detected once. The CDR3 has 16 residues. Germline lookup yields CDR1 MNHNS and CDR2 SASEGT. Trimming took 4 bases from V and 7 from J, leaving 17 bases between them. Source material: peripheral blood. The rearrangement joins TRBV6-1 to TRBJ1-6; D unresolved. This receptor was obtained from a woman between 65 and 79 years old with acute or convalescent COVID-19. The CDR3 region is CASSAGSRGSNSPLHF. CDR3 DNA: TGTGCCAGCAGTGCCGGTTCACGGGGATCGAATTCACCCCTCCACTTT.